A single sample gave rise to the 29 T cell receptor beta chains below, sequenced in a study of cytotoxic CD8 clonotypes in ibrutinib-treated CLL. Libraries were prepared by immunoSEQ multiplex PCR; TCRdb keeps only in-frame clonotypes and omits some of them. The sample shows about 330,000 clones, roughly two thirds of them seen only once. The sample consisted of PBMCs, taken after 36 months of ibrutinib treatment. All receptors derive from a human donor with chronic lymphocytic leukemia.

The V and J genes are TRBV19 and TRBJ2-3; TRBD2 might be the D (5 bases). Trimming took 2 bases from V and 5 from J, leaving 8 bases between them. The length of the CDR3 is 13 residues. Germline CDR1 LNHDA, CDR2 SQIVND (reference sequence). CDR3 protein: CASSILAQDTQYF. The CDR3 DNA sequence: TGTGCCAGTAGTATATTAGCGCAAGATACGCAGTATTTT.

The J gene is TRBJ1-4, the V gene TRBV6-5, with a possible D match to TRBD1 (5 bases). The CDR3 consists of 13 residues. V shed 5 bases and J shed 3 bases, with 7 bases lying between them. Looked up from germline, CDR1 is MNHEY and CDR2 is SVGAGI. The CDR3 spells CASSGAANEKLFF. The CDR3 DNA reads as TGTGCCAGCAGTGGGGCGGCTAATGAAAAACTGTTTTTT.

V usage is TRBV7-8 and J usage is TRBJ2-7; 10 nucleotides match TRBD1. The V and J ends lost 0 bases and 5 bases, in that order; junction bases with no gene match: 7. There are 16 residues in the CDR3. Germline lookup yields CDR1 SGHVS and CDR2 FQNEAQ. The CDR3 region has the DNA TGTGCCAGCAGCTTAGCTGGGGGACAGGGGCACAACGAGCAGTACTTC. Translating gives CASSLAGGQGHNEQYF.

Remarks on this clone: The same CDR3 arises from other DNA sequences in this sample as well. The CDR3 protein is CASSQTTGGAGELFF. The CDR3 DNA sequence: TGCGCCAGCAGCCAGACGACGGGGGGAGCCGGGGAGCTGTTTTTT. The chain links TRBV4-1 to TRBJ2-2; 7 nucleotides line up with TRBD2. The V gene's germline CDR1 is MGHRA and CDR2 YSYEKL. The CDR3 loop spans 15 amino acids. The ends lost 3 bases at V and 6 bases at J; junction bases unmatched: 7.

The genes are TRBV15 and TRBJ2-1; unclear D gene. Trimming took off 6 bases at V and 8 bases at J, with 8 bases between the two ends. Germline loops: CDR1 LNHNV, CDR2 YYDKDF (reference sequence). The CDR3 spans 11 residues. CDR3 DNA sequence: TGTGCCACCAGGTACGTGGATGAGCAGTTCTTC. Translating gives CATRYVDEQFF.

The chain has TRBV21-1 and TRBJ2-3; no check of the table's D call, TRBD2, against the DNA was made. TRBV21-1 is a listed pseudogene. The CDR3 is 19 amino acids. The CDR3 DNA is TGTGCCAGCACCAAGGGAGGGTTCCTAGCGGGGGGCTCCCAGGGGACGCAGTATTTT. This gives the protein CASTKGGFLAGGSQGTQYF.

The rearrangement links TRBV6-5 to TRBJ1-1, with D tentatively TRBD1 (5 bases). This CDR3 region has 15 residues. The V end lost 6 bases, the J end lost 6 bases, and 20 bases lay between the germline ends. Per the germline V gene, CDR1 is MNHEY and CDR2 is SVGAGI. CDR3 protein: CASSTLLGHVAEAFF. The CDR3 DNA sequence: TGTGCCAGCAGCACCCTCCTGGGGCATGTCGCTGAAGCTTTCTTT.

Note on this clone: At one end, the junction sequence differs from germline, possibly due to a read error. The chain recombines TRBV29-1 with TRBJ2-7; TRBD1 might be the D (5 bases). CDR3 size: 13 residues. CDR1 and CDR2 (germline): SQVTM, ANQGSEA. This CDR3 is CSVQEDTSYEQYF. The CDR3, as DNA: TGCAGCGTTCAAGAGGACACCTCCTACGAGCAGTACTTC.

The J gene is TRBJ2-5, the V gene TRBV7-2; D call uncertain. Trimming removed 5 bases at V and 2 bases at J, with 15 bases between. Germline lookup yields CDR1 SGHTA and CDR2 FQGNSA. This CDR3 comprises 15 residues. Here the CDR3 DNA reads TGTGCCAGCAGCCTTTTAGGTCAGATACAAGAGACCCAGTACTTC. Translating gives CASSLLGQIQETQYF.

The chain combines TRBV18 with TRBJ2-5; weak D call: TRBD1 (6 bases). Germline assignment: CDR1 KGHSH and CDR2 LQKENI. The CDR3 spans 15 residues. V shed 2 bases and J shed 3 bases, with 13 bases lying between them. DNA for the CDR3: TGTGCCAGCTCACCATCGACAGGACGCGAAGAGACCCAGTACTTC. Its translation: CASSPSTGREETQYF.

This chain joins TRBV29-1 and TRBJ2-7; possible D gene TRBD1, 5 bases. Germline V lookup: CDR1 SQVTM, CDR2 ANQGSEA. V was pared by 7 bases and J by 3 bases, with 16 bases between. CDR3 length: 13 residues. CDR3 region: CSAEGPDNYEQYF. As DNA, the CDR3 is TGCAGCGCCGAAGGTCCGGACAACTACGAGCAGTACTTC.

The DNA for the CDR3 is TGTGCCAGCAGCTTAATGGGACTAGCAGCGACCCAGTACTTC. This encodes CASSLMGLAATQYF. The chain joins TRBV7-2 to TRBJ2-5; 9 nucleotides match TRBD2. Germline CDR1 is SGHTA and CDR2 is FQGNSA. This CDR3 is 14 amino acids long. Trimming at V came to 2 bases and at J to 7 bases, leaving 5 bases not matched to a gene.

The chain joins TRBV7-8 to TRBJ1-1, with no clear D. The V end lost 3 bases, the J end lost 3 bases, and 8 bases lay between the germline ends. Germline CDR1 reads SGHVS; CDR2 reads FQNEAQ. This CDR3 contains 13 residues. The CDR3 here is CASSFRRDTEAFF. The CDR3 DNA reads TGTGCCAGCAGCTTTAGGAGAGACACTGAAGCTTTCTTT.

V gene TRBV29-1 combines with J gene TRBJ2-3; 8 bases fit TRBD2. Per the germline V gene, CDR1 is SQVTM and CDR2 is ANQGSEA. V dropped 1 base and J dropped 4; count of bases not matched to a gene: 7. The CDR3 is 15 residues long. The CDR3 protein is CSVEARGGSSDTQYF. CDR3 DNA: TGCAGCGTTGAAGCCCGGGGGGGGTCTTCAGATACGCAGTATTTT.

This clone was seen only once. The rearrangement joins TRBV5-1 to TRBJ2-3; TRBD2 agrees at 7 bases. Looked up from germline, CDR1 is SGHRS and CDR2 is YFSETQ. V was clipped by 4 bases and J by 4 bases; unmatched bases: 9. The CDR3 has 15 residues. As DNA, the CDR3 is TGCGCCAGCAGCATTGGGACTACGGGTGCAGATACGCAGTATTTT. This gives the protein CASSIGTTGADTQYF.

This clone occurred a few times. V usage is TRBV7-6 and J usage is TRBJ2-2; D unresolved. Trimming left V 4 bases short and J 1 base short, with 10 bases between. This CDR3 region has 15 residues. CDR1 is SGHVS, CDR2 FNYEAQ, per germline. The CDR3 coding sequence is TGTGCCAGCAGCTCCTTGGACGAGAACACCGGGGAGCTGTTTTTT. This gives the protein CASSSLDENTGELFF.

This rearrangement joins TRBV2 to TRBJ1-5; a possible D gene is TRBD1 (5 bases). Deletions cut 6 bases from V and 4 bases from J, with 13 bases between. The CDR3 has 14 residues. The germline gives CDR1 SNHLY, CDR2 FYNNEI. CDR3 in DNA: TGTGCCAGCAGGCTTTTGACAGCGAATCAGCCCCAGCATTTT. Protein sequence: CASRLLTANQPQHF.

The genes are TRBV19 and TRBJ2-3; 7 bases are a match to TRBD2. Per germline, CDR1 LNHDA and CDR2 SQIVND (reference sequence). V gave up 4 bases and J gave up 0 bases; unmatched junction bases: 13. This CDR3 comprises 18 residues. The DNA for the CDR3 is TGTGCCAGTAGTACGTCCTTAAGCGGGGTTTTTAGCACAGATACGCAGTATTTT. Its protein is CASSTSLSGVFSTDTQYF.

The CDR3 is CASSEALFRGNTGELFF. In DNA, the CDR3 is TGTGCCAGCAGTGAAGCGCTTTTCCGGGGAAACACCGGGGAGCTGTTTTTT. The chain is built from TRBV2 and TRBJ2-2; a weak D match, TRBD2 (5 bases). The CDR3 is 17 amino acids. With 0 bases removed from V and 2 bases from J, the gap between germline ends came to 13 bases. The germline V gene has CDR1 SNHLY and CDR2 FYNNEI.

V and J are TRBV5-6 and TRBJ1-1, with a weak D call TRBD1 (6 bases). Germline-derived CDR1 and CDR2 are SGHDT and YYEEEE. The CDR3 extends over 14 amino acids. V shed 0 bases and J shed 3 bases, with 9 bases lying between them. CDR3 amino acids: CASSLVGGHTEAFF. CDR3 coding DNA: TGTGCCAGCAGCTTGGTTGGGGGGCACACTGAAGCTTTCTTT. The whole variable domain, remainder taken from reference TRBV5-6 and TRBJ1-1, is DAGVTQSPTHLIKTRGQQVTLRCSPKSGHDTVSWYQQALGQGPQFIFQYYEEEERQRGNFPDRFSGHQFPNYSSELNVNALLLGDSALYLCASSLVGGHTEAFFGQGTRLTVV.

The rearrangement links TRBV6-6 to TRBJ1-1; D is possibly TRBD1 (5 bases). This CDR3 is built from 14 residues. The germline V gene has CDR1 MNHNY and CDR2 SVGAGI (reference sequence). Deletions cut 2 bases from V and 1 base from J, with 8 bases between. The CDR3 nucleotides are TGTGCCAGCAGTTACCGCACAGGGAACACTGAAGCTTTCTTT. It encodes CASSYRTGNTEAFF.

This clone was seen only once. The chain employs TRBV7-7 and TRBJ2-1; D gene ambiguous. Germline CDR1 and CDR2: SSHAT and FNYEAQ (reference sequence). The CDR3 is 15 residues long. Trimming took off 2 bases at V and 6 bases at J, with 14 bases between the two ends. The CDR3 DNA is TGTGCCAGCAGCTTAAATCCTGGATTAGGCAATGAGCAGTTCTTC. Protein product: CASSLNPGLGNEQFF.

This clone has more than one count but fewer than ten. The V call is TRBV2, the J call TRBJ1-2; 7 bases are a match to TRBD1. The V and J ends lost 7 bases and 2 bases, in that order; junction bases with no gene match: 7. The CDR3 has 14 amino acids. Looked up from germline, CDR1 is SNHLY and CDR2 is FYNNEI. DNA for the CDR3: TGTGCCAGCACTATGACAGGGCTAAACTATGGCTACACCTTC. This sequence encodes CASTMTGLNYGYTF.

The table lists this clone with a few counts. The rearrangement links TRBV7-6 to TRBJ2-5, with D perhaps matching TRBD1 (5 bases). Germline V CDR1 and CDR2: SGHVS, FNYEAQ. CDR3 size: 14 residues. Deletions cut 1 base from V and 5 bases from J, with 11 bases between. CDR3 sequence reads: CASSLEARDETQYF. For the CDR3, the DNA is TGTGCCAGCAGCTTAGAGGCCAGGGATGAGACCCAGTACTTC.

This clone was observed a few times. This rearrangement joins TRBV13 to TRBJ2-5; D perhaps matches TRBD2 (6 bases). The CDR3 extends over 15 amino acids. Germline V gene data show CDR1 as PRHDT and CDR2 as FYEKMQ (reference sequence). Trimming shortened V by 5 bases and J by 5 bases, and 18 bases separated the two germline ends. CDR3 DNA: TGTGCCAGCAGCAGGGGACTCCCTAACTCCGAGACCCAGTACTTC. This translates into CASSRGLPNSETQYF.

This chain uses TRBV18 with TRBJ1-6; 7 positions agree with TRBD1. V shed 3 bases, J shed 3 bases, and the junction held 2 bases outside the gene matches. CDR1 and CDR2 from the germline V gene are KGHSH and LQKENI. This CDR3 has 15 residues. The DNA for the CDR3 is TGTGCCAGCTCACCCGGACAGGACTATAATTCACCCCTCCACTTT. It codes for CASSPGQDYNSPLHF. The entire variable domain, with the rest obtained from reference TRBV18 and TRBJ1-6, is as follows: NAGVMQNPRHLVRRRGQEARLRCSPMKGHSHVYWYRQLPEEGLKFMVYLQKENIIDESGMPKERFSAEFPKEGPSILRIQQVVRGDSAAYFCASSPGQDYNSPLHFGNGTRLTVT.

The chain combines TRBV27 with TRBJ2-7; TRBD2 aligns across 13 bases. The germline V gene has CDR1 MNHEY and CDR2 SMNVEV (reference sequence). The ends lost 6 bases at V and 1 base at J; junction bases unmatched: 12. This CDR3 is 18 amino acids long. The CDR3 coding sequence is TGTGCCAGCAGGCGACTAGCGGGGGGCCCCCCGGGGTCCTACGAGCAGTACTTC. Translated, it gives CASRRLAGGPPGSYEQYF.

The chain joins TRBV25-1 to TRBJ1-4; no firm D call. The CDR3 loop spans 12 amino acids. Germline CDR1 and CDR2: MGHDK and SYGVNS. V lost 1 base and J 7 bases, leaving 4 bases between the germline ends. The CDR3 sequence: CASSELGEKLFF. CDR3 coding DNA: TGTGCCAGCAGTGAATTGGGTGAAAAACTGTTTTTT.

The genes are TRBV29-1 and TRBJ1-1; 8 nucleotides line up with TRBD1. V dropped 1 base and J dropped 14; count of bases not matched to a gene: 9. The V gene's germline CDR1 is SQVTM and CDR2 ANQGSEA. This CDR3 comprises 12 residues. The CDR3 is CSVEGDRPLIFF. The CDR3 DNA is TGCAGCGTTGAAGGGGACAGGCCGTTAATCTTCTTT.